This T cell receptor beta chain was sequenced during a study of blood T cell repertoires in COVID-19. The wider study: In each case, the material was cDNA or gDNA derived from T cells, B-cell-depleted T cells, or PBMCs.

Study processing details: From reference gene primer amplification, estimates of nucleated cell counts were derived. Sequencing was performed with immunoSEQ multiplex PCR; in TCRdb, only in-frame clones are kept and a portion is missing. The D gene and trimming were derived from the DNA, and the V and J assignments and clone size from that table. The table includes tens of thousands of clones, 90% detected once. CDR3 length equals 16 residues. CDR1 MNHNY and CDR2 SVGAGI come from the germline V gene (reference sequence). Trimming at V came to 6 bases and at J to 4 bases, leaving 13 bases not matched to a gene.

The source is an elderly woman with active or convalescent COVID-19. V is TRBV6-6 and J is TRBJ2-7; TRBD1 matches 9 bases. The sequenced material came from peripheral blood. The CDR3 sequence is CASRRFESTGGYEQYF. The CDR3 DNA reads as TGTGCCAGCAGGAGATTCGAATCGACAGGGGGGTACGAGCAGTACTTC.